This T cell receptor beta chain appears in the sequencing data of a study of blood T cell repertoires in COVID-19 (dated by TCRdb to between 2020 and 2021). Regarding the research as a whole: The collaborator samples originated in the United States, Italy and Spain and spanned the acute and convalescent phases of COVID-19. The prospective study material was composed of cDNA or gDNA derived from T cells, B-cell-depleted T cells, or PBMCs. The dataset comprised deeply sampled blood TCRbeta repertoires from subjects exposed to, actively infected with, or recovered from COVID-19. The repertoires were made available in a free public database intended to serve as a resource for research on the immune response to SARS-CoV-2. Samples came from the ongoing ImmuneRACE study (first 160 participants) plus 1,254 subjects from 6 global collaborators. The sample metadata nearly always contained a de-identified subject ID, COVID-19 status, age in years and sex. HLA class I and class II types, where available, came from metadata supplied by the sample provider rather than from assay-based typing.

From its cysteine to its phenylalanine, the CDR3 spans 15 amino acids. Only CDR3 DNA remains: 45 bases, in frame from the first base. The junction shows trimming of 5 bases on V and 6 bases on J, plus 17 bases between the germline ends. CDR1 is given as LGHNA and CDR2 as YSLEER, both from the germline V gene. Collaborating institutions collected whole blood in K2EDTA tubes following their own protocols. Collaborator samples were shipped for TCRbeta analysis as frozen whole blood, isolated PBMCs, or DNA extracted from either sample type. What the study reported, not specific to this receptor: The amount of clinical and demographic metadata varied by source and participant and was provided uncurated.

TCRbeta CDR3 regions were amplified from genomic DNA by means of the immunoSEQ Assay, a bias-controlled multiplex PCR. The published analysis was carried out like this. Within the assay, amplification of reference gene primers was used to estimate how many nucleated cells each sample contained. To quantify the absolute abundance of each unique TCRbeta CDR3 rearrangement, sequence reads were collapsed and filtered. For each sample, productive Simpson clonality was calculated by taking the square root of Simpson's diversity index across productive rearrangements. The source is immuneACCESS, and TCRdb retained only in-frame sequences with V and J called. Part of the clones is not carried over; for the studies checked, unresolved V genes explain less than half of this, and the remainder is unexplained. V and J calls and clone size come straight from that table; D and trimming were deduced from the DNA. The sample yields 260,000 or so clones; roughly four fifths were counted once. The ten largest clones take up over 3.5% of the sample.

This clone was picked up many times. It lacks a known antigen. Base qualities are missing; no much larger clone stands one base away. Sequenced input: peripheral blood. The receptor was isolated from a woman between 65 and 79 years old with acute or convalescent COVID-19. The rearranged segments are TRBV4-3 and TRBJ1-5, with the D segment identity uncertain. The CDR3 reads CASSSRATQAQPQHF. The DNA reads TGCGCCAGCAGCTCTCGTGCGACACAAGCTCAGCCCCAGCATTTT.